The present T cell receptor (beta chain) was sequenced within a study of identical twins. TCRdb recomputed calls from the 5' RACE reads with MiXCR, one row per CDR3 protein. This sample has 550,000 to 800,000 distinct CDR3 sequences, with less than 9% found just once. From germline, CDR1 is SGHRS and CDR2 YFSETQ. V was clipped by 0 bases and J by 1 base, with 10 bases between them. The CDR3 consists of 15 residues. The sample also formed part of further work on yellow fever vaccine responses in identical twins.

This rearrangement joins TRBV5-1 to TRBJ1-1; D gene unclear. The sequence was collected from a woman in her late teens or twenties in good health. The sequencing sample was made of PBMCs. CDR3 DNA: TGCGCCAGCAGCTTGGTGCTAGGGCCGAACACTGAAGCTTTCTTT. Translating gives CASSLVLGPNTEAFF.